The 30 T cell receptor beta chains in this list originate from one sample, sequenced in a study of cytotoxic CD8 clonotypes in ibrutinib-treated CLL. The data were produced by immunoSEQ multiplex PCR, yet TCRdb's version contains in-frame clones alone and is incomplete. The sample carries fewer than 400,000 clones, roughly 67% recorded once. Material: PBMCs, obtained after 36 months of ibrutinib treatment. The receptor source for this set is a human donor with chronic lymphocytic leukemia.

V and J are TRBV10-2 and TRBJ1-2, with 11 bases that match TRBD1. Trimming cost V 6 bases and J 6 bases; bases outside gene matches: 3. In germline, CDR1 is WSHSY, CDR2 SAAADI. The CDR3 totals 13 residues. CDR3 sequence reads: CASRRTGGHGYTF. The CDR3 coding sequence is TGCGCCAGCAGAAGGACAGGGGGCCATGGCTACACCTTC.

This clone was counted a single time. J is TRBJ1-6 and V is TRBV25-1; 8 nucleotides align to TRBD1. The V and J ends lost 4 bases and 9 bases, in that order; junction bases with no gene match: 8. The germline V gene has CDR1 MGHDK and CDR2 SYGVNS. The CDR3 has 15 residues. CDR3 bases: TGTGCCAGCAGTGTATCAGGGGGCCCCAGTTCACCCCTCCACTTT. Residues: CASSVSGGPSSPLHF.

The rearrangement links TRBV7-9 to TRBJ2-3, with a tentative D call TRBD2 (6 bases). CDR1 is SEHNR, CDR2 FQNEAQ, per germline (reference sequence). With 1 base removed from V and 2 bases from J, the gap between germline ends came to 13 bases. The length of the CDR3 is 16 residues. CDR3: CASSLGTGLNTDTQYF. The CDR3 bases are TGTGCCAGCAGCTTAGGAACAGGACTAAACACAGATACGCAGTATTTT.

This clone has more than one count but fewer than ten. The chain employs TRBV4-1 and TRBJ2-7; 8 nucleotides line up with TRBD2. With 2 bases clipped from V and 3 bases from J, the junction kept 9 bases outside the gene matches. Germline-derived CDR1 and CDR2 are MGHRA and YSYEKL. The length of the CDR3 is 16 residues. The CDR3 region is CASSQSLELAVYEQYF. The CDR3 region has the DNA TGCGCCAGCAGCCAATCGCTGGAACTAGCGGTCTACGAGCAGTACTTC.

This clone was found many times. The genes are TRBV11-2 and TRBJ2-7, with 8 bases lining up with TRBD1. CDR3 length: 18 amino acids. V was clipped by 0 bases and J by 3 bases; unmatched bases: 13. The germline CDR1 and CDR2 sequences are SGHAT and FQNNGV. CDR3 in DNA: TGTGCCAGCAGCTTAGATTCCTACCCAGGGGGCTTCGGCTACGAGCAGTACTTC. It codes for CASSLDSYPGGFGYEQYF.

CDR3 loop: CASSPLKDAGMGETQYF. The CDR3 DNA reads as TGTGCCAGCAGCCCCCTTAAGGACGCAGGGATGGGGGAGACCCAGTACTTC. The rearrangement joins TRBV13 to TRBJ2-5; tentative D call: TRBD1 (5 bases). This CDR3 region has 17 residues. CDR1 is PRHDT, CDR2 FYEKMQ, per germline (reference sequence). The V and J ends lost 5 bases and 5 bases respectively, with 24 bases between them.

This chain links TRBV7-6 with TRBJ2-3; TRBD1 might be the D (6 bases). The CDR3 has 16 amino acids. CDR1 and CDR2 from the germline V gene are SGHVS and FNYEAQ. V lost 1 base and J lost 0, with 11 bases in between. The CDR3 reads CASSLGSGASTDTQYF. DNA for the CDR3: TGTGCCAGCAGCTTAGGGTCAGGGGCTAGCACAGATACGCAGTATTTT.

The V and J genes are TRBV4-3 and TRBJ2-1, with 10 bases aligning to TRBD2. Germline loops: CDR1 LGHNA, CDR2 YSLEER. This CDR3 is built from 15 residues. Trimming at V came to 4 bases and at J to 7 bases, leaving 7 bases not matched to a gene. The CDR3 is CASSPTSGQGNEQFF. The CDR3 DNA reads TGCGCCAGCAGCCCGACTAGCGGGCAGGGTAATGAGCAGTTCTTC.

This clone has more than one count but fewer than ten. The chain employs TRBV4-3 and TRBJ2-4, with 11 bases fitting TRBD2. V lost 5 bases and J lost 1; bases outside the gene matches: 13. The CDR3 is 19 residues long. Germline loops: CDR1 LGHNA, CDR2 YSLEER. The CDR3 sequence is CASSALAGGQKWAKNIQYF. CDR3 nucleotide sequence: TGCGCCAGCAGCGCGTTAGCGGGAGGGCAAAAGTGGGCCAAAAACATTCAGTACTTC.

The chain employs TRBV6-6 and TRBJ2-5; D is perhaps TRBD2 (7 bases). The J call may not be correct, given that the DNA end is closer to TRBJ2-7. CDR1 and CDR2 from the germline V gene are MNHNY and SVGAGI (reference sequence). The CDR3 is made up of 15 amino acids. The CDR3, as DNA: TGTGCCAGCAGTGACCCCGCGGGGGCCAACTACGAGCAGTACTTC. Protein sequence: CASSDPAGANYEQYF.

The chain employs TRBV6-1 and TRBJ2-1; D ambiguous. Trimming shortened V by 2 bases and J by 4 bases, and 6 bases separated the two germline ends. The CDR3 has 13 residues. Germline V gives CDR1 MNHNS, CDR2 SASEGT. CDR3: CASSEMVYNEQFF. The CDR3 bases are TGTGCCAGCAGTGAAATGGTGTACAATGAGCAGTTCTTC.

The chain carries TRBV19 and TRBJ1-2; D is uncertain. The CDR3 runs to 16 residues. Germline V gives CDR1 LNHDA, CDR2 SQIVND (reference sequence). Trimming left V 2 bases short and J 4 bases short, with 17 bases between. The CDR3 DNA reads as TGTGCCAGTAGTATACCACGAGCGGGGTCCCTCTATGGCTACACCTTC. Translated: CASSIPRAGSLYGYTF.

This clone was seen a few times. The chain employs TRBV11-2 and TRBJ2-7; 9 bases agree with TRBD1. CDR1 is SGHAT and CDR2 is FQNNGV in the germline V gene. Trimming removed 9 bases from V and 7 bases from J; junction bases left unmatched: 10. This CDR3 comprises 13 residues. The CDR3 protein is CASSRGTGREQYF. CDR3 sequence (DNA): TGTGCCAGTAGCCGCGGGACAGGGCGAGAGCAGTACTTC.

V is TRBV5-1 and J is TRBJ2-7; 8 nucleotides line up with TRBD1. Germline V gene lookup returns CDR1 SGHRS and CDR2 YFSETQ. Losses at the gene ends were 0 bases for V and 11 bases for J; bases not matched to a gene: 4. The CDR3 sequence is 12 residues long. The CDR3 here is CASSLAGQGKYF. CDR3 coding DNA: TGCGCCAGCAGCTTGGCCGGACAGGGAAAGTACTTC. The full variable domain, in which reference TRBV5-1 and TRBJ2-7 provide the parts outside the CDR3, is KAGVTQTPRYLIKTRGQQVTLSCSPISGHRSVSWYQQTPGQGLQFLFEYFSETQRNKGNFPGRFSGRQFSNSRSEMNVSTLELGDSALYLCASSLAGQGKYFGPGTRLTVT.

This clone has just one count. The junction shows a germline mismatch at one end, possibly a read error. V and J are TRBV19 and TRBJ2-7, with 10 bases that match TRBD1. The CDR3 has 13 residues. Germline-derived CDR1 and CDR2 are LNHDA and SQIVND (reference sequence). The CDR3 spells CPGRGDRGLEQYF. For the CDR3, the DNA is TGCCCAGGCCGGGGGGACAGGGGTCTCGAGCAGTACTTC.

This clone has a single count. The genes are TRBV27 and TRBJ2-1, with TRBD2 matching 7 bases. V was pared by 2 bases and J by 4 bases, with 5 bases of the junction left unmatched. Germline-derived CDR1 and CDR2 are MNHEY and SMNVEV (reference sequence). The CDR3 is 15 residues long. CDR3 nucleotides: TGTGCCAGCAGTTTAGGCGGGAGAGGGTACAATGAGCAGTTCTTC. Protein product: CASSLGGRGYNEQFF.

This chain connects TRBV4-2 to TRBJ2-1, with TRBD1 matching 8 bases. V was pared by 0 bases and J by 7 bases, with 8 bases of the junction left unmatched. CDR3 length equals 16 residues. Germline V lookup: CDR1 LGHNA, CDR2 YNFKEQ. In DNA form, the CDR3 reads TGTGCCAGCAGCCAAGATATTTCAGGGGGCATGAATGAGCAGTTCTTC. Protein sequence: CASSQDISGGMNEQFF.

The chain links TRBV28 to TRBJ2-5, with D possibly TRBD2 on 6 matching bases. CDR1 is MDHEN and CDR2 is SYDVKM in the germline V gene. V lost 3 bases to trimming and J lost 4 bases, with 9 bases between them. This CDR3 has 13 residues. In nucleotides, the CDR3 is TGTGCCAGCAGTTTTGCCGGGAGAGAGACCCAGTACTTC. It yields the protein CASSFAGRETQYF.

This clone has more than one count but fewer than ten. V gene TRBV7-9 combines with J gene TRBJ1-6, with 8 bases fitting TRBD1. Per the germline V gene, CDR1 is SEHNR and CDR2 is FQNEAQ (reference sequence). CDR3 length equals 15 residues. V gave up 4 bases and J gave up 10 bases; unmatched junction bases: 9. The CDR3, as DNA: TGTGCCAGCAGCTCAGGACAGGGAGTACGCTCACCCCTCCACTTT. It translates to CASSSGQGVRSPLHF.

V is TRBV5-1 and J is TRBJ1-2; 8 nucleotides agree with TRBD1. Germline lookup yields CDR1 SGHRS and CDR2 YFSETQ. The CDR3 spans 15 residues. Germline trimming cut 3 bases from V and 4 bases from J; bases unmatched to any gene: 8. The CDR3 spells CASSSSFTGGYGYTF. CDR3 sequence (DNA): TGCGCCAGCAGCTCATCCTTCACAGGGGGCTATGGCTACACCTTC.

This clone was recorded once. This CDR3 reads CATSPPGGRSRYEQYF. The DNA of the CDR3 is TGTGCCACCAGCCCCCCCGGCGGGAGGTCGCGATACGAGCAGTACTTC. The V call is TRBV15, the J call TRBJ2-7; 8 bases map to TRBD2. The CDR3 consists of 16 residues. Germline CDR1 reads LNHNV; CDR2 reads YYDKDF (reference sequence). V shed 5 bases and J 4 bases; nucleotides not matched to a gene: 13.

CDR3: CASSLARRQTTNEKLFF. Here the CDR3 DNA reads TGTGCCAGCAGCTTAGCGCGGCGACAGACAACTAATGAAAAACTGTTTTTT. This rearrangement joins TRBV7-8 to TRBJ1-4; tentatively, D is TRBD1 (5 bases). This CDR3 spans 17 amino acids. V dropped 0 bases and J dropped 0 bases, with 11 bases sitting between them. Germline loops: CDR1 SGHVS, CDR2 FQNEAQ.

The genes are TRBV6-5 and TRBJ2-1; TRBD2 aligns across 8 bases. Germline CDR1 reads MNHEY; CDR2 reads SVGAGI. The junction had 2 bases not matched to a gene; V was cut back by 0 bases and J by 10 bases. The CDR3 has 13 amino acids. CDR3 region: CASSYSPGGEQFF. The CDR3 nucleotides read TGTGCCAGCAGTTACTCTCCGGGAGGGGAGCAGTTCTTC.

This clone was recorded a few times. The gene calls are TRBV7-2 and TRBJ2-5, with no clear D. Germline lookup yields CDR1 SGHTA and CDR2 FQGNSA. The CDR3 length is 11 residues. The germline V and J ends were trimmed by 3 bases and 5 bases, with 4 bases remaining between them. The CDR3 is CASSFLETQYF. CDR3 in DNA: TGTGCCAGCAGCTTTCTTGAGACCCAGTACTTC.

The chain has TRBV29-1 and TRBJ1-2; a possible D gene is TRBD1 (5 bases). Germline assignment: CDR1 SQVTM and CDR2 ANQGSEA. Trimming shortened V by 3 bases and J by 9 bases, and 11 bases separated the two germline ends. The CDR3 sequence is 11 residues long. The CDR3 protein is CSVDWGDRYTF. The CDR3 DNA is TGCAGCGTTGACTGGGGGGATCGCTACACCTTC. The whole variable domain, remainder taken from reference TRBV29-1 and TRBJ1-2, is SAVISQKPSRDICQRGTSLTIQCQVDSQVTMMFWYRQQPGQSLTLIATANQGSEATYESGFVIDKFPISRPNLTFSTLTVSNMSPEDSSIYLCSVDWGDRYTFGSGTRLTVV.

The rearrangement uses TRBV5-1 and TRBJ2-5; 9 bases match TRBD2. The CDR3 totals 16 residues. V dropped 4 bases and J dropped 1; count of bases not matched to a gene: 8. The germline V gene encodes CDR1 SGHRS and CDR2 YFSETQ. The CDR3 DNA sequence: TGCGCCAGCAGCGCCTCTAGCGGGGCCATCCAAGAGACCCAGTACTTC. It specifies CASSASSGAIQETQYF.

V gene TRBV10-3 combines with J gene TRBJ2-1, with TRBD2 matching over 8 bases. Germline CDR1 is ENHRY and CDR2 is SYGVKD. J was trimmed by 10 bases and V by 0 bases; bases with no gene match: 2. This CDR3 has 13 residues. The CDR3 here is CAISESSGAEQFF. Here the CDR3 DNA reads TGTGCCATCAGTGAGTCTAGCGGGGCCGAGCAGTTCTTC.

The gene calls are TRBV9 and TRBJ2-2; TRBD2 aligns across 10 bases. The CDR3 consists of 16 residues. Trimming cost V 0 bases and J 5 bases; bases outside gene matches: 4. Germline values: CDR1 SGDLS, CDR2 YYNGEE. CDR3: CASSVGGAGGTGELFF. CDR3 in DNA: TGTGCCAGCAGCGTAGGAGGAGCGGGAGGGACCGGGGAGCTGTTTTTT. Combining the CDR3 with reference TRBV9 and TRBJ2-2 gives the whole variable domain DSGVTQTPKHLITATGQRVTLRCSPRSGDLSVYWYQQSLDQGLQFLIQYYNGEERAKGNILERFSAQQFPDLHSELNLSSLELGDSALYFCASSVGGAGGTGELFFGEGSRLTVL.

This chain links TRBV28 with TRBJ2-7; 8 bases fit TRBD2. Per the germline V gene, CDR1 is MDHEN and CDR2 is SYDVKM. V shed 2 bases and J 6 bases; nucleotides not matched to a gene: 3. The CDR3 has 13 amino acids. Written as DNA, the CDR3 is TGTGCCAGCAGTTTAGCACTAGCGGTCGAGCAGTACTTC. Amino acid sequence: CASSLALAVEQYF.

The chain links TRBV5-4 to TRBJ2-7; D is possibly TRBD1 (5 bases). V was shortened by 3 bases and J by 0 bases, with 13 bases between the two germline ends. The CDR3 is 15 residues long. The V gene's germline CDR1 is SGHNT and CDR2 YYREEE (reference sequence). The CDR3 here is CASSSQGRASYEQYF. CDR3 nucleotides: TGTGCCAGCAGCTCTCAAGGCAGGGCCTCCTACGAGCAGTACTTC. Together with reference TRBV5-4 and TRBJ2-7, the CDR3 gives the full variable domain: ETGVTQSPTHLIKTRGQQVTLRCSSQSGHNTVSWYQQALGQGPQFIFQYYREEENGRGNFPPRFSGLQFPNYSSELNVNALELDDSALYLCASSSQGRASYEQYFGPGTRLTVT.